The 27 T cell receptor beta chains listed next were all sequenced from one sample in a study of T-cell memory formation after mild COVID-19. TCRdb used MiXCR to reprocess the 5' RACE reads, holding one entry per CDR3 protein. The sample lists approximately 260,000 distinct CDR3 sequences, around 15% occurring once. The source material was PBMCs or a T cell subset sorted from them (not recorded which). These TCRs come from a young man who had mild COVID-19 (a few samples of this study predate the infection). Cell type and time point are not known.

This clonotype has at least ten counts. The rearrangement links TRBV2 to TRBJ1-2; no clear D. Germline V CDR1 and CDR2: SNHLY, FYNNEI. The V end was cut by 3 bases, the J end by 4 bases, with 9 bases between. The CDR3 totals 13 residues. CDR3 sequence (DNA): TGTGCCAGCAGTGATGCGGCAGCCTATGGCTACACCTTC. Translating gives CASSDAAAYGYTF.

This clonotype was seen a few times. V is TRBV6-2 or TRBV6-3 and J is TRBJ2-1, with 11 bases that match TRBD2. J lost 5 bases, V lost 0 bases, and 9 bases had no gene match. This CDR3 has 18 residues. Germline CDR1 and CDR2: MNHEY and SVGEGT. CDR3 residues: CASSYSTSGNRWHNEQFF. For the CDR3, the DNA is TGTGCCAGCAGTTACTCGACTAGCGGGAACCGCTGGCACAATGAGCAGTTCTTC.

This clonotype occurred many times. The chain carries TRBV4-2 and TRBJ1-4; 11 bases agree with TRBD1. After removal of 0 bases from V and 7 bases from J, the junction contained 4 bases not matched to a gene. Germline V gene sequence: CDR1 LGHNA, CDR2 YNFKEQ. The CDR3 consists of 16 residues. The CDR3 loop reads CASSQDRDRGSEKLFF. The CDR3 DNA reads TGTGCCAGCAGCCAAGATCGGGACAGGGGGAGTGAAAAACTGTTTTTT.

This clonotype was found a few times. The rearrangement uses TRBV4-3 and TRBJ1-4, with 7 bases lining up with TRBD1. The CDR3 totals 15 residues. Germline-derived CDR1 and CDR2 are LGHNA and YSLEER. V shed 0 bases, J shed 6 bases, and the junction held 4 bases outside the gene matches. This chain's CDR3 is CASSQDQGGDEKLFF. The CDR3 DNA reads TGCGCCAGCAGCCAAGATCAAGGGGGCGATGAAAAACTGTTTTTT.

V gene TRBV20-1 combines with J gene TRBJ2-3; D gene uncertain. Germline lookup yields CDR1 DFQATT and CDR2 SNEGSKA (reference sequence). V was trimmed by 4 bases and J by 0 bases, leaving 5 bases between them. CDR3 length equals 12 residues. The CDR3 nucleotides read TGCAGTGCTATTACTAGCACAGATACGCAGTATTTT. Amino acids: CSAITSTDTQYF.

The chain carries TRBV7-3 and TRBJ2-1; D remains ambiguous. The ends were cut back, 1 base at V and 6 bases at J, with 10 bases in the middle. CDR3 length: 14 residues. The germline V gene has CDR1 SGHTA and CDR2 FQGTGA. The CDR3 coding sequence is TGTGCCAGCAGCTTAATAGGGTGGGGCAATGAGCAGTTCTTC. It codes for CASSLIGWGNEQFF. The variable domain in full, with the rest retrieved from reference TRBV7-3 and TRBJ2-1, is GAGVSQTPSNKVTEKGKYVELRCDPISGHTALYWYRQSLGQGPEFLIYFQGTGAADDSGLPNDRFFAVRPEGSVSTLKIQRTERGDSAVYLCASSLIGWGNEQFFGPGTRLTVL.

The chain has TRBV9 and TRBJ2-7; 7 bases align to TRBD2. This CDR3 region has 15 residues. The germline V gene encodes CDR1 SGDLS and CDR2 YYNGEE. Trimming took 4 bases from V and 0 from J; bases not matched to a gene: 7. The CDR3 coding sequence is TGTGCCAGCAGCCCCTCCGGGAGGCCCTCCTACGAGCAGTACTTC. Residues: CASSPSGRPSYEQYF.

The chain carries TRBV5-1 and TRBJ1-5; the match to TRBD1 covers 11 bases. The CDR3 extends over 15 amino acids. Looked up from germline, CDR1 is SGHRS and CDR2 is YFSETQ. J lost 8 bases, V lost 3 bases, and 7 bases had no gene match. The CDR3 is CASSSGQGGSEPQHF. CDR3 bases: TGCGCCAGCAGCTCGGGACAGGGGGGTTCGGAGCCCCAGCATTTT.

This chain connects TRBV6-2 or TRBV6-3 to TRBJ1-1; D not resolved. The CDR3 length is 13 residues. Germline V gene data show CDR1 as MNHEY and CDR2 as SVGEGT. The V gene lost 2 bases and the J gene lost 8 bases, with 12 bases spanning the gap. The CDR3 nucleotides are TGTGCCAGCAGTTACGGCAGGATGAACGAAGCTTTCTTT. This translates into CASSYGRMNEAFF.

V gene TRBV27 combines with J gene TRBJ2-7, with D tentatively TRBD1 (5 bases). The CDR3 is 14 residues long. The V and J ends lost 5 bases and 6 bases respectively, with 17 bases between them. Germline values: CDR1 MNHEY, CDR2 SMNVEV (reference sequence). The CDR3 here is CASSLGRQLGEQYF. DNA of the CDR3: TGTGCCAGCAGTCTGGGGCGTCAGCTCGGCGAGCAGTACTTC.

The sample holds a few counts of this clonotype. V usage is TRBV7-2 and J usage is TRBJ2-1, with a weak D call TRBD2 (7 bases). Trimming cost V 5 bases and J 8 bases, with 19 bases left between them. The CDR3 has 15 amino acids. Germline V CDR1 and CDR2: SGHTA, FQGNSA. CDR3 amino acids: CASSLGGAGWYEQFF. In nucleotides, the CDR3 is TGTGCCAGCAGCCTGGGGGGGGCCGGGTGGTATGAGCAGTTCTTC.

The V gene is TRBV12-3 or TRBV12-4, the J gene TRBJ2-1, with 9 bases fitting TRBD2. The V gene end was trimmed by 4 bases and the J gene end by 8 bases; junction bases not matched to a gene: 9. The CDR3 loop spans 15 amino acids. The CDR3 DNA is TGTGCCAGCAGTTCACCGGGACTAGCTAGTTATGAGCAGTTCTTC. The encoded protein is CASSSPGLASYEQFF.

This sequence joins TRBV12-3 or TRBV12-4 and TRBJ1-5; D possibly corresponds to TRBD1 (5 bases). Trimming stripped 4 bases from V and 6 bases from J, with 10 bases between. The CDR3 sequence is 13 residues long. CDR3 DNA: TGTGCCAGCAGTTCGGGACGGTCTCAGCCCCAGCATTTT. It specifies CASSSGRSQPQHF.

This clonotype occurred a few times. For the CDR3, the DNA is TGTGCCAGCAGCCCCATGGCGGGGGGGCCCCCTTCTGAGCAGTTCTTC. It encodes CASSPMAGGPPSEQFF. The chain has TRBV5-6 and TRBJ2-1; TRBD2 matches 9 bases. The germline CDR1 and CDR2 sequences are SGHDT and YYEEEE. With V trimmed by 4 bases and J by 9 bases, 14 bases remained unmatched. The CDR3 consists of 16 residues.

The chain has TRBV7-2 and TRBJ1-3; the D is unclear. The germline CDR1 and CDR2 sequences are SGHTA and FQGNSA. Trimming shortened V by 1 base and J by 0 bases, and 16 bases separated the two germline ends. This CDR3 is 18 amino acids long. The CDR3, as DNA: TGTGCCAGCAGCTTAGTACCCCCTTCGGGCATCTCTGGAAACACCATATATTTT. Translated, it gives CASSLVPPSGISGNTIYF.

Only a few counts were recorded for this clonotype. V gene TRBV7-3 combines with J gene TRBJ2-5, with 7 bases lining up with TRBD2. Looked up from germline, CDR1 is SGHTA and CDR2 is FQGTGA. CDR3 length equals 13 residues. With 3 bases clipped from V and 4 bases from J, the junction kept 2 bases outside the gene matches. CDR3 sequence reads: CASSFREGETQYF. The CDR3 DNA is TGTGCCAGCAGCTTCAGGGAGGGAGAGACCCAGTACTTC.

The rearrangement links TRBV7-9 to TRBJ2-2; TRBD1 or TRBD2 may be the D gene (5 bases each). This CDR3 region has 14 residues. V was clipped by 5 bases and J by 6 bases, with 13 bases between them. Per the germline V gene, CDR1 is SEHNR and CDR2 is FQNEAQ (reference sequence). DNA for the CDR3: TGTGCCAGCAGCCATGAGTGGGACCCCGGGGAGCTGTTTTTT. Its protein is CASSHEWDPGELFF.

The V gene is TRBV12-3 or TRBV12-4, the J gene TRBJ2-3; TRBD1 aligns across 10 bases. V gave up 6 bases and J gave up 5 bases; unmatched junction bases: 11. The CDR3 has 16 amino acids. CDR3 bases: TGTGCCAGCAGCCGATCCGGGACAGGGGAGAGAGATACGCAGTATTTT. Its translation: CASSRSGTGERDTQYF.

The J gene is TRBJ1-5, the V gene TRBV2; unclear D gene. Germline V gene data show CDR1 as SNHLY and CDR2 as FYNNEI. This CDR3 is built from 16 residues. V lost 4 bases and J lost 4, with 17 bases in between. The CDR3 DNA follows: TGTGCCAGCAGTGGAGGTGTACTACCGGGGAATCAGCCCCAGCATTTT. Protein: CASSGGVLPGNQPQHF.

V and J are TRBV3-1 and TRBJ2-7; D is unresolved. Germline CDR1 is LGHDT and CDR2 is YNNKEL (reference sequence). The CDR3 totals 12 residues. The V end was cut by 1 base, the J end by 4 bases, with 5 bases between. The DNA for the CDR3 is TGTGCCAGCAGCCAAGGAATTTACGAGCAGTACTTC. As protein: CASSQGIYEQYF.

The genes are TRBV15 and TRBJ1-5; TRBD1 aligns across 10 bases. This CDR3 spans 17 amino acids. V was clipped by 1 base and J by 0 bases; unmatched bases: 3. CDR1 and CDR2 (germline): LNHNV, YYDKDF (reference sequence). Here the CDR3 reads CATSRGDRGFSNQPQHF. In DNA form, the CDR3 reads TGTGCCACCAGCAGAGGGGACAGGGGATTTAGCAATCAGCCCCAGCATTTT.

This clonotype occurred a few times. The CDR3 nucleotides read TGTGCCAGCAGCGAGATGTCCGGGGAGCTGTTTTTT. The encoded protein is CASSEMSGELFF. The chain has TRBV9 and TRBJ2-2, with D unresolved. Trimming stripped 3 bases from V and 6 bases from J, with 6 bases between. The CDR3 loop spans 12 amino acids. Germline V gene sequence: CDR1 SGDLS, CDR2 YYNGEE. Filled out from reference TRBV9 and TRBJ2-2, the complete variable domain reads DSGVTQTPKHLITATGQRVTLRCSPRSGDLSVYWYQQSLDQGLQFLIQYYNGEERAKGNILERFSAQQFPDLHSELNLSSLELGDSALYFCASSEMSGELFFGEGSRLTVL.

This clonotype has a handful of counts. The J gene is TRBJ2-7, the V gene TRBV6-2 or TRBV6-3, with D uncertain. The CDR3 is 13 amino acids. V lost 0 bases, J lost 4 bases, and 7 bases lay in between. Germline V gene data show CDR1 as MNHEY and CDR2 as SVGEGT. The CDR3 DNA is TGTGCCAGCAGTTACTCTGGAGAGTACGAGCAGTACGTC. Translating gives CASSYSGEYEQYV.

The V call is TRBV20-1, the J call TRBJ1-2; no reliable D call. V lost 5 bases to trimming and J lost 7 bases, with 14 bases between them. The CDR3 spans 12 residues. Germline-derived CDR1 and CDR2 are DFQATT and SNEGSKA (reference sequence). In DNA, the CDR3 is TGCAGTGCTTCCGGGCCTCCGCGTGGCTACACCTTC. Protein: CSASGPPRGYTF.

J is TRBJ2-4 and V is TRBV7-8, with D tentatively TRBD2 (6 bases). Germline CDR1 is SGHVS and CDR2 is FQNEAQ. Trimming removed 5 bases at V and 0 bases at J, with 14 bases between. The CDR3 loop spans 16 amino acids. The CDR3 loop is CASSPSRDIAKNIQYF. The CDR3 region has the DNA TGTGCCAGCAGCCCCTCGCGGGATATAGCCAAAAACATTCAGTACTTC. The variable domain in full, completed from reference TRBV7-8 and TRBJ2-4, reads GAGVSQSPRYKVAKRGQDVALRCDPISGHVSLFWYQQALGQGPEFLTYFQNEAQLDKSGLPSDRFFAERPEGSVSTLKIQRTQQEDSAVYLCASSPSRDIAKNIQYFGAGTRLSVL.

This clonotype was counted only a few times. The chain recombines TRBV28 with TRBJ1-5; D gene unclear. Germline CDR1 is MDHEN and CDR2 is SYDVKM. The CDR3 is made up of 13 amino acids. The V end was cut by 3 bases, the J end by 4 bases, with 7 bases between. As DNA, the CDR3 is TGTGCCAGCAGTTTTTTTGGGAATCAGCCCCAGCATTTT. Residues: CASSFFGNQPQHF.

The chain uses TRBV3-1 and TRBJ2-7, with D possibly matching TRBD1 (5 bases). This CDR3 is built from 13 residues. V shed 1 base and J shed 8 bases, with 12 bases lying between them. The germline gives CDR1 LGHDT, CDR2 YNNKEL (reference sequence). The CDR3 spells CASSQGGGAKQYV. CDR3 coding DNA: TGTGCCAGCAGCCAAGGCGGTGGGGCGAAGCAGTACGTC.